The 22 T cell receptor beta chains presented below share a single source sample, sequenced in a study of OX40 agonist ivuxolimab in advanced cancers. Profiled with immunoSEQ multiplex PCR; TCRdb holds only in-frame clones, not every one. The sample lists roughly 79,000 clones, about 90% occurring once. Sequenced material: CD4+ or CD8+ T cells sorted from blood, taken in a trial of the OX40 agonist ivuxolimab. Receptor source: an adult with an advanced solid tumor such as melanoma, head and neck, liver or kidney cancer.

This chain joins TRBV11-2 and TRBJ2-2; D possibly corresponds to TRBD2 (7 bases). The CDR3 covers 14 residues. The ends were cut back, 4 bases at V and 5 bases at J, with 11 bases in the middle. Germline CDR1 reads SGHAT; CDR2 reads FQNNGV. The CDR3 is CASSWEGGTGELFF. As DNA, the CDR3 is TGTGCCAGCAGCTGGGAGGGGGGAACCGGGGAGCTGTTTTTT.

The chain employs TRBV28 and TRBJ2-7, with 9 bases lining up with TRBD1. Looked up from germline, CDR1 is MDHEN and CDR2 is SYDVKM. The CDR3 runs to 16 residues. V shed 6 bases and J 0 bases; nucleotides not matched to a gene: 9. This CDR3 is CASRPSRGQGSYEQYF. The CDR3 nucleotides are TGTGCCAGCAGGCCTAGTAGGGGACAGGGCTCCTACGAGCAGTACTTC.

J is TRBJ2-5 and V is TRBV6-1; perhaps D is TRBD1 or TRBD2 (7 bases each). Germline-derived CDR1 and CDR2 are MNHNS and SASEGT. Trimming left V 8 bases short and J 9 bases short, with 25 bases between. The length of the CDR3 is 15 residues. CDR3 protein: CASSRTGGVGGSQYF. CDR3 coding DNA: TGTGCCAGCTCCAGGACAGGCGGGGTCGGGGGGTCCCAGTACTTC.

This sequence joins TRBV7-9 and TRBJ2-7; D may be TRBD1 (6 bases). The V end was cut by 5 bases, the J end by 3 bases, with 14 bases between. CDR3 length: 14 amino acids. Germline V gene data show CDR1 as SEHNR and CDR2 as FQNEAQ (reference sequence). The CDR3 DNA is TGTGCCAGCAGCACCGAACAGGGTTACTACGAGCAGTACTTC. It specifies CASSTEQGYYEQYF.

This chain connects TRBV6-6 to TRBJ1-1, with 9 positions matching TRBD1. CDR1 and CDR2 (germline): MNHNY, SVGAGI (reference sequence). This CDR3 spans 15 amino acids. V shed 4 bases and J 8 bases; nucleotides not matched to a gene: 11. This CDR3 reads CASSSKDRGIREAFF. In nucleotides, the CDR3 is TGTGCCAGCAGTTCAAAAGACAGGGGGATAAGGGAAGCTTTCTTT.

As DNA, the CDR3 is TGTGCCAGCAGTTTGCCCCCTGGACTGCCGAGAGTGGGGGAGCAGTACTTC. Its translation: CASSLPPGLPRVGEQYF. The chain has TRBV28 and TRBJ2-7; possibly TRBD2 for D (5 bases). Germline V gene lookup returns CDR1 MDHEN and CDR2 SYDVKM. This CDR3 spans 17 amino acids. V lost 3 bases and J 7 bases, leaving 25 bases between the germline ends.

This sequence joins TRBV28 and TRBJ1-2; TRBD1 might be the D (6 bases). Germline V lookup: CDR1 MDHEN, CDR2 SYDVKM. V lost 6 bases to trimming and J lost 3 bases, with 17 bases between them. CDR3 length equals 15 residues. The CDR3 DNA is TGTGCCAGCAGATCCCACGACAGGAACTACTATGGCTACACCTTC. Translated: CASRSHDRNYYGYTF.

The rearrangement links TRBV5-5 to TRBJ1-1; possible D gene TRBD1, 6 bases. The V and J ends lost 1 base and 1 base respectively, with 14 bases between them. There are 16 residues in the CDR3. CDR1 and CDR2 from the germline V gene are SGHKS and YYEKEE (reference sequence). CDR3: CASSLLGGQTNTEAFF. For the CDR3, the DNA is TGTGCCAGCAGCTTGTTGGGCGGACAGACGAACACTGAAGCTTTCTTT.

This clone has just a few counts. The chain links TRBV18 to TRBJ1-2; maybe TRBD1 (5 bases). Germline CDR1 KGHSH, CDR2 LQKENI. V lost 0 bases to trimming and J lost 7 bases, with 12 bases between them. The CDR3 spans 14 residues. Written as DNA, the CDR3 is TGTGCCAGCTCACCACCGAATCAGGGAGGTGGCTACACCTTC. This gives the protein CASSPPNQGGGYTF. The full variable domain, with the rest looked up from reference TRBV18 and TRBJ1-2, is NAGVMQNPRHLVRRRGQEARLRCSPMKGHSHVYWYRQLPEEGLKFMVYLQKENIIDESGMPKERFSAEFPKEGPSILRIQQVVRGDSAAYFCASSPPNQGGGYTFGSGTRLTVV.

The rearrangement uses TRBV7-3 and TRBJ2-7; TRBD2 aligns across 9 bases. The J segment lost 5 bases and the V segment lost 6 bases, leaving 11 bases of the junction unmatched. CDR3 length: 15 residues. CDR1 and CDR2 from the germline V gene are SGHTA and FQGTGA. The CDR3 DNA follows: TGTGCCAGCAGTACTAGCGGGTCGACTCTAAACGAGCAGTACTTC. Translated, it gives CASSTSGSTLNEQYF.

V and J are TRBV7-9 and TRBJ2-2, with 9 bases identical to TRBD1. CDR1 and CDR2 (germline): SEHNR, FQNEAQ (reference sequence). The junction had 11 bases not matched to a gene; V was cut back by 5 bases and J by 4 bases. The CDR3 length is 17 residues. For the CDR3, the DNA is TGTGCCAGCAGCCGGGGACAGGGACTCTCGATCACCGGGGAGCTGTTTTTT. Protein product: CASSRGQGLSITGELFF.

This chain joins TRBV5-1 and TRBJ2-5, with a weak D call TRBD1 (6 bases). V was trimmed by 4 bases and J by 5 bases, leaving 18 bases between them. CDR1 is SGHRS, CDR2 YFSETQ, per germline. The CDR3 spans 15 residues. CDR3 coding DNA: TGCGCCAGCAGCAGGGGACAAGACGGACGGGAGACCCAGTACTTC. Its protein product is CASSRGQDGRETQYF.

This sequence joins TRBV7-2 and TRBJ2-2, with D hard to call. Between the trimmed V and J ends, which lost 3 bases and 3 bases, there was a span of 11 bases. The CDR3 consists of 15 residues. From germline, CDR1 is SGHTA and CDR2 FQGNSA. CDR3 residues: CASSLIALDTGELFF. DNA for the CDR3: TGTGCCAGCAGCTTGATCGCGCTAGACACCGGGGAGCTGTTTTTT.

This clone was picked up a small number of times. The J gene is TRBJ2-5, the V gene TRBV2; D perhaps matches TRBD2 (6 bases). The germline gives CDR1 SNHLY, CDR2 FYNNEI. V gave up 6 bases and J gave up 5 bases, with 13 bases separating them. The CDR3 sequence is 13 residues long. The CDR3 protein is CASRNRGSETQYF. The CDR3 bases are TGTGCCAGCAGAAACCGGGGGTCGGAGACCCAGTACTTC.

The chain recombines TRBV7-9 with TRBJ2-3; D unresolved. V shed 0 bases and J shed 6 bases, with 7 bases lying between them. The CDR3 totals 13 residues. Germline V lookup: CDR1 SEHNR, CDR2 FQNEAQ (reference sequence). The DNA of the CDR3 is TGTGCCAGCAGCTTAGCCATTAAGGATACGCAGTATTTT. Translation gives CASSLAIKDTQYF.

The CDR3 region is CASSLLTGRTDTQYF. Here the CDR3 DNA reads TGTGCCAGCAGCTTATTAACTGGGCGCACAGATACGCAGTATTTT. V and J are TRBV7-9 and TRBJ2-3; the D is unclear. The germline gives CDR1 SEHNR, CDR2 FQNEAQ (reference sequence). The CDR3 is made up of 15 amino acids. Trimming removed 2 bases at V and 1 base at J, with 10 bases between.

The chain recombines TRBV28 with TRBJ2-7; D might be TRBD1 (6 bases). V shed 6 bases and J shed 4 bases, with 16 bases lying between them. Germline values: CDR1 MDHEN, CDR2 SYDVKM. This CDR3 has 14 residues. CDR3 nucleotides: TGTGCCAGCAGAAAACCGGGACATTTATACGAGCAGTACTTC. Its translation: CASRKPGHLYEQYF.

The chain is built from TRBV2 and TRBJ1-1; D gene unclear. This CDR3 region has 15 residues. The germline gives CDR1 SNHLY, CDR2 FYNNEI. The V end lost 4 bases, the J end lost 2 bases, and 14 bases lay between the germline ends. This chain's CDR3 is CASSGMGATNTEAFF. DNA of the CDR3: TGTGCCAGCAGTGGTATGGGAGCAACAAACACTGAAGCTTTCTTT.

The rearrangement links TRBV5-4 to TRBJ2-1, with a tentative D call TRBD2 (5 bases). V lost 0 bases to trimming and J lost 1 base, with 5 bases between them. The CDR3 runs 14 residues. Germline V gene lookup returns CDR1 SGHNT and CDR2 YYREEE (reference sequence). CDR3 amino acids: CASSLAGSYNEQFF. The CDR3 DNA follows: TGTGCCAGCAGCTTGGCGGGGTCCTACAATGAGCAGTTCTTC.

This sequence joins TRBV18 and TRBJ2-1; 12 bases fit TRBD1. This CDR3 comprises 15 residues. Germline V gene lookup returns CDR1 KGHSH and CDR2 LQKENI. V shed 3 bases, J shed 7 bases, and the junction held 4 bases outside the gene matches. This CDR3 is CASSPGQGAQNEQFF. The CDR3 nucleotides read TGTGCCAGCTCACCGGGACAGGGGGCCCAGAATGAGCAGTTCTTC.

The CDR3 spells CASSEGPGVGQPQHF. CDR3 in DNA: TGTGCCAGCAGTGAAGGGCCAGGGGTGGGTCAGCCCCAGCATTTT. The V and J genes are TRBV2 and TRBJ1-5, with D possibly matching TRBD1 (6 bases). The V end lost 1 base, the J end lost 6 bases, and 13 bases lay between the germline ends. CDR1 SNHLY and CDR2 FYNNEI come from the germline V gene. This CDR3 comprises 15 residues.

The chain recombines TRBV16 with TRBJ2-1, with 8 positions matching TRBD2. Germline V CDR1 and CDR2: KGHSY, FQNENV. The CDR3 consists of 18 residues. Trimming at V came to 2 bases and at J to 5 bases, leaving 14 bases not matched to a gene. CDR3 in DNA: TGTGCCAGCAGCCAACGTTTTCTCGGGGGGGGTAAGAACAATGAGCAGTTCTTC. This codes for CASSQRFLGGGKNNEQFF.